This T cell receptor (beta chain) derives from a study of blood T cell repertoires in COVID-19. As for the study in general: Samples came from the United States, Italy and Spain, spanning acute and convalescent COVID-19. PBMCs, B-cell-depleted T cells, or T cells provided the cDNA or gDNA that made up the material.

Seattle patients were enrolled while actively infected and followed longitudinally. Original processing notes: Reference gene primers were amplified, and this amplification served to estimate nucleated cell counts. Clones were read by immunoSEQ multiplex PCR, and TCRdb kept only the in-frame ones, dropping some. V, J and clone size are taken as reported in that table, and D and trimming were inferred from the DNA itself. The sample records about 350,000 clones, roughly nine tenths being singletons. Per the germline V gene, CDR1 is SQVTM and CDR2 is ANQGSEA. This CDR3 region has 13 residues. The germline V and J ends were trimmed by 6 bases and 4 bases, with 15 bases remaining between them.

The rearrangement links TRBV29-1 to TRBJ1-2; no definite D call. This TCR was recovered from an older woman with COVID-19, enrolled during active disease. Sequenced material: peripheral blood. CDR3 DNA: TGCAGCGTAAGTCCGGAGGGCCCCTATGGCTACACCTTC. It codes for CSVSPEGPYGYTF. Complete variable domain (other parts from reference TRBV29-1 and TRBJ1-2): SAVISQKPSRDICQRGTSLTIQCQVDSQVTMMFWYRQQPGQSLTLIATANQGSEATYESGFVIDKFPISRPNLTFSTLTVSNMSPEDSSIYLCSVSPEGPYGYTFGSGTRLTVV.